The following is a T cell receptor (beta chain) sequence with its context. Assay used: immunoSEQ multiplex PCR; TCRdb lists only in-frame clones, some missing. The sample lists 300,000 to 350,000 clones; about 90% were seen once. This record comes from a study of blood T cell repertoires in COVID-19. Trimming left V 0 bases short and J 6 bases short, with 9 bases between. The CDR3 has 14 amino acids. Germline V gene sequence: CDR1 SGHNT, CDR2 YYREEE (reference sequence). Sequences were obtained from peripheral blood. The source is an older woman with COVID-19, enrolled during active disease. V is TRBV5-4 and J is TRBJ2-2; weak D call: TRBD1 (5 bases). DNA for the CDR3: TGTGCCAGCAGCTTGGATCTGGGGCCCGGGGAGCTGTTTTTT. Amino acids: CASSLDLGPGELFF.